This is a list of T cell receptor beta chains from one sample in a study of blood T cell repertoires in COVID-19. Generated by immunoSEQ multiplex PCR, the TCRdb table keeps only in-frame clones and is missing some. Of some 130,000 clones listed, 86% are singletons. Specimen: peripheral blood. The receptors here all came from a woman aged 70 to 79 with COVID-19, enrolled during active disease. CDR3s include the opening cysteine and the closing phenylalanine or tryptophan. Fields, in order: V gene, D gene, J gene, clone size, CDR3 DNA, CDR3 protein. A D gene is named only where the DNA matches it firmly. Only part of the rows carry a size: once, few, many, or a class if the clone is expanded.

v_call: TRBV2; d_call: -; j_call: TRBJ1-2; clone_size: -; cdr3_nt: TGTGCCAGCAGCCTAGAAGGAAACTATGGCTACACCTTC; cdr3_aa: CASSLEGNYGYTF
v_call: TRBV7-9; d_call: -; j_call: TRBJ2-1; clone_size: -; cdr3_nt: TGTGCCAGCAGCTTAATGAGCCCGCTATACAATGAGCAGTTCTTC; cdr3_aa: CASSLMSPLYNEQFF
v_call: TRBV20-1; d_call: TRBD1; j_call: TRBJ2-3; clone_size: -; cdr3_nt: TGCAGTGCTAGTGGGGGACAGGGACGCACAGATACGCAGTATTTT; cdr3_aa: CSASGGQGRTDTQYF
v_call: TRBV6-5; d_call: TRBD1; j_call: TRBJ1-2; clone_size: -; cdr3_nt: TGTGCCAGCACCCAGGACAGGGGAATCTATGGCTACACCTTC; cdr3_aa: CASTQDRGIYGYTF
v_call: TRBV18; d_call: -; j_call: TRBJ2-7; clone_size: -; cdr3_nt: TGTGCCAGCTCACCTTCGGGGTCCGACGAGCAGTACTTC; cdr3_aa: CASSPSGSDEQYF
v_call: TRBV19; d_call: TRBD2; j_call: TRBJ2-1; clone_size: -; cdr3_nt: TGTGCCAGTAGTATGCGGCGGGGGGACTCCTACAATGAGCAGTTCTTC; cdr3_aa: CASSMRRGDSYNEQFF
v_call: TRBV7-2; d_call: TRBD2; j_call: TRBJ2-7; clone_size: once; cdr3_nt: TGTGCCAGCAGCCCTAGCGGGGTGCTGTACGAGCAGTACTTC; cdr3_aa: CASSPSGVLYEQYF
v_call: TRBV7-8; d_call: -; j_call: TRBJ1-6; clone_size: once; cdr3_nt: TGTGCCAGCAGCCCCACAGGGTACGGTTCACCCCTCCACTTT; cdr3_aa: CASSPTGYGSPLHF
v_call: TRBV7-8; d_call: TRBD2; j_call: TRBJ2-2; clone_size: once; cdr3_nt: TGTGCCAGCAGCTTAGCCATAGCGGGGGGCCTCGGGGAGCTGTTTTTT; cdr3_aa: CASSLAIAGGLGELFF
v_call: TRBV5-1; d_call: TRBD1; j_call: TRBJ1-5; clone_size: -; cdr3_nt: TGCGCCAGCAGCTTGGGGGACAGAAATCAGCCCCAGCATTTT; cdr3_aa: CASSLGDRNQPQHF
v_call: TRBV2; d_call: -; j_call: TRBJ1-2; clone_size: -; cdr3_nt: TGTGCCTGCCTTAGGACCGGGGTTTATCGCTACACCTTC; cdr3_aa: CACLRTGVYRYTF
v_call: TRBV18; d_call: -; j_call: TRBJ1-6; clone_size: -; cdr3_nt: TGTGCCAGCTCACCACCGAGCAGGGAAAATTCACCCCTCCACTTT; cdr3_aa: CASSPPSRENSPLHF
v_call: TRBV4-2; d_call: TRBD1; j_call: TRBJ2-7; clone_size: -; cdr3_nt: TGTGCCAGCAGCCAGGCGGGACAGGGAGAGGTCTACGAGCAGTACTTC; cdr3_aa: CASSQAGQGEVYEQYF
v_call: TRBV4-1; d_call: TRBD2; j_call: TRBJ2-5; clone_size: -; cdr3_nt: TGCGCCAGCAGCCAAGCTGGAGGACTAGCCTTTTGGGGGGAGACCCAGTACTTC; cdr3_aa: CASSQAGGLAFWGETQYF
v_call: TRBV28; d_call: TRBD1; j_call: TRBJ1-2; clone_size: -; cdr3_nt: TGTGCCAGCAGCTCCTCATTGACAGGGGGAGGCTACACCTTC; cdr3_aa: CASSSSLTGGGYTF
v_call: TRBV5-1; d_call: -; j_call: TRBJ2-3; clone_size: -; cdr3_nt: TGCGCCAGCAGCCCGATAGGCACAGATACGCAGTATTTT; cdr3_aa: CASSPIGTDTQYF
v_call: TRBV13; d_call: TRBD2; j_call: TRBJ2-7; clone_size: -; cdr3_nt: TGTGCCAGCAGCTCTAGACTAGCGGGGACCTACGAGCAGTACTTC; cdr3_aa: CASSSRLAGTYEQYF
v_call: TRBV28; d_call: -; j_call: TRBJ2-1; clone_size: -; cdr3_nt: TGTGCCAGCAGTCTGGACAGTTACAATGAGCAGTTCTTC; cdr3_aa: CASSLDSYNEQFF
v_call: TRBV4-1; d_call: -; j_call: TRBJ2-6; clone_size: -; cdr3_nt: TGCGCCAGCAGCCAAGATCCCAACGGGGTGTATGGGGCCAACGTCCTGACTTTC; cdr3_aa: CASSQDPNGVYGANVLTF
v_call: TRBV9; d_call: TRBD2; j_call: TRBJ2-3; clone_size: -; cdr3_nt: TGTGCCAGCAGCGTAGAGGCGGGGGGTCCAGATACGCAGTATTTT; cdr3_aa: CASSVEAGGPDTQYF
v_call: TRBV4-2; d_call: TRBD2; j_call: TRBJ2-5; clone_size: -; cdr3_nt: TGTGCCAGCAGCCAAGATCGCGGGGGTTTAGGGGAGACCCAGTACTTC; cdr3_aa: CASSQDRGGLGETQYF
v_call: TRBV11-3; d_call: TRBD2; j_call: TRBJ2-3; clone_size: -; cdr3_nt: TGTGCCAGCAGCTTAGATGCGGGGGGATCCCTGGGAGATACGCAGTATTTT; cdr3_aa: CASSLDAGGSLGDTQYF
v_call: TRBV4-2; d_call: -; j_call: TRBJ2-2; clone_size: -; cdr3_nt: TGTGCCAGCAGCCGGGGACTTCCCACCGGGGAGCTGTTTTTT; cdr3_aa: CASSRGLPTGELFF
v_call: TRBV6-2/TRBV6-3; d_call: TRBD2; j_call: TRBJ2-3; clone_size: -; cdr3_nt: TGTGCCAGCAGTTACGCGGCGGGGGGGCTATCGGATACGCAGTATTTT; cdr3_aa: CASSYAAGGLSDTQYF
v_call: TRBV4-1; d_call: -; j_call: TRBJ2-3; clone_size: -; cdr3_nt: TGCGCCAGCAGCCAACCGCCGGGGATTACCTACACAGATACGCAGTATTTT; cdr3_aa: CASSQPPGITYTDTQYF
v_call: TRBV5-1; d_call: TRBD1; j_call: TRBJ1-4; clone_size: few; cdr3_nt: TGCGCCAGCAGCCCGGGACAGGGGGCAACTAATGAAAAACTGTTTTTT; cdr3_aa: CASSPGQGATNEKLFF
v_call: TRBV2; d_call: TRBD1; j_call: TRBJ1-2; clone_size: once; cdr3_nt: TGTGCCAGCGCCAAACAGGGGTTAGCTAACTATGGCTACACCTTC; cdr3_aa: CASAKQGLANYGYTF
v_call: TRBV10-3; d_call: TRBD1; j_call: TRBJ2-1; clone_size: -; cdr3_nt: TGTGCCATCAGAGACAGGGGGGGCAATGAGCAGTTCTTC; cdr3_aa: CAIRDRGGNEQFF
v_call: TRBV4-2; d_call: -; j_call: TRBJ1-2; clone_size: -; cdr3_nt: TGTGCCAGCAGCCCTGGAGGGAGGGGGGGGTCTGGCTATAACTATGGCTACACCTTC; cdr3_aa: CASSPGGRGGSGYNYGYTF
v_call: TRBV6-1; d_call: -; j_call: TRBJ1-6; clone_size: few; cdr3_nt: TGTGCCAGCAGTGGGATGGACAGCTCCTATAATTCACCCCTCCACTTT; cdr3_aa: CASSGMDSSYNSPLHF
v_call: TRBV19; d_call: TRBD1; j_call: TRBJ2-7; clone_size: -; cdr3_nt: TGTGCCAGTAGTATGTTGGACAGGGGCTACGAGCAGTACTTC; cdr3_aa: CASSMLDRGYEQYF
v_call: TRBV28; d_call: TRBD1; j_call: TRBJ1-5; clone_size: once; cdr3_nt: TGTGCCAGCAGTTTTACGGGACAGGGCCAAGGAGGTGGGCCCCAGCATTTT; cdr3_aa: CASSFTGQGQGGGPQHF
v_call: TRBV3-1/TRBV3-2; d_call: -; j_call: TRBJ2-1; clone_size: -; cdr3_nt: TGTGCCAGCAGCCCGGGGACACCTTCCTACAATGAGCAGTTCTTC; cdr3_aa: CASSPGTPSYNEQFF
v_call: TRBV19; d_call: TRBD2; j_call: TRBJ2-1; clone_size: -; cdr3_nt: TGTGCCAGTACCAGCTCGGGACTAGCGGGTACGGGGAGGAATGAGCAGTTCTTC; cdr3_aa: CASTSSGLAGTGRNEQFF
v_call: TRBV5-1; d_call: TRBD2; j_call: TRBJ2-2; clone_size: -; cdr3_nt: TGCGCCAGCAGGAGTAACCCGGGACTAGGCGCCGGGGAGCTGTTTTTT; cdr3_aa: CASRSNPGLGAGELFF
v_call: TRBV9; d_call: TRBD1; j_call: TRBJ1-3; clone_size: -; cdr3_nt: TGTGCCAGCAGCACCAGGACAGGGGGCAATGGAAACACCATATATTTT; cdr3_aa: CASSTRTGGNGNTIYF
v_call: TRBV5-1; d_call: -; j_call: TRBJ1-1; clone_size: -; cdr3_nt: TGCGCCAGCAGCTTGCTGGGGAGAGGGACTGAAGCTTTCTTT; cdr3_aa: CASSLLGRGTEAFF
v_call: TRBV28; d_call: -; j_call: TRBJ1-1; clone_size: -; cdr3_nt: TGTGCCAGCAGCGCCGGGGGGAGAATGAACACTGAAGCTTTCTTT; cdr3_aa: CASSAGGRMNTEAFF
v_call: TRBV29-1; d_call: TRBD2; j_call: TRBJ2-5; clone_size: -; cdr3_nt: TGCAGCGTAAGGACTAGCGGGGGGGCCTACTTC; cdr3_aa: CSVRTSGGAYF
v_call: TRBV5-4; d_call: -; j_call: TRBJ1-1; clone_size: -; cdr3_nt: TGTGCCAGCAGCTTGGTATCCTTTACTGAAGCTTTCTTT; cdr3_aa: CASSLVSFTEAFF
v_call: TRBV29-1; d_call: -; j_call: TRBJ1-2; clone_size: few; cdr3_nt: TGCAGCGTCCGCTTAACAGGGCTTGGCTACACCTTC; cdr3_aa: CSVRLTGLGYTF
v_call: TRBV6-1; d_call: -; j_call: TRBJ1-3; clone_size: -; cdr3_nt: TGTGCCAGCAGTCCCAGCTCTGGAAACACCATATATTTT; cdr3_aa: CASSPSSGNTIYF
v_call: TRBV3-1/TRBV3-2; d_call: -; j_call: TRBJ2-1; clone_size: -; cdr3_nt: TGTGCCAGCAGCCGAGATAGCGGCTACAATGAGCAGTTCTTC; cdr3_aa: CASSRDSGYNEQFF
v_call: TRBV3-1/TRBV3-2; d_call: -; j_call: TRBJ1-4; clone_size: -; cdr3_nt: TGTGCCAGCAGCCCAGGGAAGCGGGCTAATGAAAAACTGTTTTTT; cdr3_aa: CASSPGKRANEKLFF
v_call: TRBV3-1/TRBV3-2; d_call: -; j_call: TRBJ1-2; clone_size: -; cdr3_nt: TGTGCCAGCAGCCAACAGGGGTTGCGTGGCTACACCTTC; cdr3_aa: CASSQQGLRGYTF
v_call: TRBV6-5; d_call: TRBD1; j_call: TRBJ2-5; clone_size: few; cdr3_nt: TGTGCCAGCAGTTTGGGACAGGGGGCACGAGAGACCCAGTACTTC; cdr3_aa: CASSLGQGARETQYF
v_call: TRBV11-2; d_call: -; j_call: TRBJ1-1; clone_size: -; cdr3_nt: TGTGCCAGCAGCCAAGACAGGTTGAACACTGAAGCTTTCTTT; cdr3_aa: CASSQDRLNTEAFF
v_call: TRBV29-1; d_call: TRBD1; j_call: TRBJ2-3; clone_size: -; cdr3_nt: TGCAGCGTTGCCTTGAAGACAGGGGGCGGGGATACGCAGTATTTT; cdr3_aa: CSVALKTGGGDTQYF
v_call: TRBV5-1; d_call: TRBD1; j_call: TRBJ2-1; clone_size: -; cdr3_nt: TGCGCCAGCAGCTTGAGGCCGGGACAGGGCGACGGTGAGCAGTTCTTC; cdr3_aa: CASSLRPGQGDGEQFF
v_call: TRBV13; d_call: -; j_call: TRBJ1-4; clone_size: -; cdr3_nt: TGTGCCAGCAGCTTTTTGACGTCTAGTGAAAAACTGTTTTTT; cdr3_aa: CASSFLTSSEKLFF
v_call: TRBV6-5; d_call: TRBD1; j_call: TRBJ2-1; clone_size: once; cdr3_nt: TGTGCCAGCAGTTCAATGACAGGGGGTTTTGACAATGAGCAGTTCTTC; cdr3_aa: CASSSMTGGFDNEQFF
v_call: TRBV5-6; d_call: TRBD1; j_call: TRBJ2-7; clone_size: -; cdr3_nt: TGTGCCAGCAGCCCATGGACAGGGGGCTACGAGCAGTACTTC; cdr3_aa: CASSPWTGGYEQYF
v_call: TRBV5-1; d_call: TRBD1; j_call: TRBJ1-2; clone_size: -; cdr3_nt: TGCGCCAGCAGCTTGGACAGGGGTACATATGGCTACACCTTC; cdr3_aa: CASSLDRGTYGYTF
v_call: TRBV6-1; d_call: TRBD1; j_call: TRBJ2-3; clone_size: few; cdr3_nt: TGTGCCAGCAGTGAGAGACCGGGACAGGGCTCCGATACGCAGTATTTT; cdr3_aa: CASSERPGQGSDTQYF
v_call: TRBV6-6; d_call: -; j_call: TRBJ2-2; clone_size: -; cdr3_nt: TGTGCCAGCAGTCGACCCCAGAGCGGTAACACCGGGGAGCTGTTTTTT; cdr3_aa: CASSRPQSGNTGELFF
v_call: TRBV7-9; d_call: -; j_call: TRBJ2-2; clone_size: -; cdr3_nt: TGTGCCAGCAGCTTCGGTAATACCGGGGAGCTGTTTTTT; cdr3_aa: CASSFGNTGELFF
v_call: TRBV18; d_call: -; j_call: TRBJ2-4; clone_size: -; cdr3_nt: TGTGCCAGCTCACCACCCAGAGGCTTAACCAAAAACATTCAGTACTTC; cdr3_aa: CASSPPRGLTKNIQYF
v_call: TRBV5-5; d_call: -; j_call: TRBJ1-2; clone_size: -; cdr3_nt: TGTGCCAGCAGCTTGGTGGCTCAGGTGACGTATGGCTACACCTTC; cdr3_aa: CASSLVAQVTYGYTF
v_call: TRBV2; d_call: -; j_call: TRBJ1-5; clone_size: -; cdr3_nt: TGTGCCAGCAGTATGACGGGTCCCATGTTTCCCCAGCATTTT; cdr3_aa: CASSMTGPMFPQHF
v_call: TRBV6-2/TRBV6-3; d_call: TRBD2; j_call: TRBJ2-5; clone_size: -; cdr3_nt: TGTGCCAGCAGTTACTCGACGGTGCCAGCGGGGGGCCTGGAGACCCAGTACTTC; cdr3_aa: CASSYSTVPAGGLETQYF